Included here is one T cell receptor (delta chain) sequence, with context. The amino acid sequence in TCRdb belongs to a much larger clone and departs from this DNA's translation at residue 14, likely a sequencing read error; the sequence shown is translated from the DNA. Gammadelta T cells were flow-sorted from PBMC into Vgamma9/Vdelta2+ and Vdelta2-negative populations for bulk analysis. These data belong to a study of γδ T cells in repeated Plasmodium falciparum infection. Study-wide background: The natural-infection arm compared Malian children under seasonal malaria with matched Australian children. Timepoints: baseline, immediately before selected infections, and 21 days after every infection.

This CDR3 is built from 21 residues. The V gene end was trimmed by 1 base and the J gene end by 4 bases; junction bases not matched to a gene: 24. Germline V CDR1 and CDR2: TSWWSYY, QGS. Each sorted gammadelta sample had TRG and TRD chains sequenced. TCRdb repeated clone calling on the multiplex PCR reads with CATT. The top ten clones hold just under 9% of a sample with 70,000 to 95,000 delta-chain clones, roughly 1.4% of them seen once. The TCR was taken from a pool of human donors (malaria-infected and uninfected, not separated). The chain has TRDV1 and TRDJ1, with 7 bases that match TRDD3. Material: gamma-delta T cells from blood. CDR3 DNA: TGTGCTCTTGGGGAACACGTCAGGAGGCCCGTTACTGGGGAATACGTCGATAAACTCATCTTT. It specifies CALGEHVRRPVTGEYVDKLIF.